A selection of T cell receptor beta chains follows, all from one sample in a study of beta chain features in type 1 diabetes. The repertoire was sequenced with immunoSEQ multiplex PCR; TCRdb's copy has only in-frame clones and lacks some. The sample contains a few hundred thousand clones, around a tenth of which appear only once. Sequencing used central memory CD4+ T cells from blood. These receptors all stem from a man aged 25-40 years with type 1 diabetes. Both conserved end residues are part of each CDR3. D genes are given only for firm matches. Size values are once, few and many counts, or a class for expanded clones, and some rows have none.

clone_size: many
v_call: TRBV5-1
j_call: TRBJ2-1
d_call: .
cdr3_aa: CASSLAGRGYNEQFF
cdr3_nt: TGCGCCAGCAGCTTGGCTGGGAGAGGCTACAATGAGCAGTTCTTC

clone_size: .
v_call: TRBV30
j_call: TRBJ2-3
d_call: .
cdr3_aa: CAWSRKGLTDTQYF
cdr3_nt: TGTGCCTGGAGTCGTAAGGGCCTCACAGATACGCAGTATTTT

clone_size: few
v_call: TRBV6-1
j_call: TRBJ2-7
d_call: .
cdr3_aa: CATTTSQGNYEQYF
cdr3_nt: TGTGCCACCACGACAAGTCAGGGAAATTACGAGCAGTACTTC

clone_size: .
v_call: TRBV30
j_call: TRBJ1-4
d_call: .
cdr3_aa: CAWSAQRNEKLFF
cdr3_nt: TGTGCCTGGAGTGCACAGCGAAATGAAAAACTGTTTTTT

clone_size: few
v_call: TRBV5-1
j_call: TRBJ2-1
d_call: .
cdr3_aa: CASGLGGFEQFF
cdr3_nt: TGCGCCAGCGGCTTGGGTGGGTTTGAGCAGTTCTTC

clone_size: .
v_call: TRBV4-2
j_call: TRBJ2-7
d_call: TRBD2
cdr3_aa: CASSQGTGGPGQQYF
cdr3_nt: TGTGCCAGCAGCCAAGGTACGGGAGGGCCAGGCCAGCAGTACTTC

clone_size: .
v_call: TRBV5-1
j_call: TRBJ2-2
d_call: TRBD1
cdr3_aa: CASSPGQGNTGELFF
cdr3_nt: TGCGCCAGCAGCCCCGGACAGGGCAACACCGGGGAGCTGTTTTTT

clone_size: few
v_call: TRBV2
j_call: TRBJ2-2
d_call: .
cdr3_aa: CASKSPATGELFF
cdr3_nt: TGTGCCAGCAAAAGTCCAGCGACCGGGGAGCTGTTTTTT

clone_size: few
v_call: TRBV6-1
j_call: TRBJ2-7
d_call: TRBD2
cdr3_aa: CASSEIPLADTYEQYF
cdr3_nt: TGTGCCAGCAGTGAAATTCCCCTAGCGGATACCTACGAGCAGTACTTC

clone_size: few
v_call: TRBV7-2
j_call: TRBJ2-4
d_call: .
cdr3_aa: CASSFDLNIQYF
cdr3_nt: TGTGCCAGCAGCTTCGACCTAAACATTCAGTACTTC

clone_size: .
v_call: TRBV27
j_call: TRBJ2-5
d_call: .
cdr3_aa: CASSRDQETQYF
cdr3_nt: TGTGCCAGCAGTCGCGACCAAGAGACCCAGTACTTC

clone_size: .
v_call: TRBV7-6
j_call: TRBJ2-7
d_call: .
cdr3_aa: CASSLGSRGEQYF
cdr3_nt: TGTGCCAGCAGCTTAGGATCCAGGGGCGAGCAGTACTTC

clone_size: .
v_call: TRBV20-1
j_call: TRBJ2-7
d_call: .
cdr3_aa: CSATGRDEQYF
cdr3_nt: TGCAGTGCAACAGGGAGGGACGAGCAGTACTTC

clone_size: .
v_call: TRBV30
j_call: TRBJ2-3
d_call: .
cdr3_aa: CAWSKGVRYDTQYF
cdr3_nt: TGTGCCTGGAGTAAAGGGGTGAGGTACGATACGCAGTATTTT

clone_size: few
v_call: TRBV7-9
j_call: TRBJ2-7
d_call: .
cdr3_aa: CASSLDMAYEQYF
cdr3_nt: TGTGCCAGCAGCTTAGACATGGCCTACGAGCAGTACTTC

clone_size: .
v_call: TRBV5-4
j_call: TRBJ1-2
d_call: TRBD1
cdr3_aa: CASSPIGTGVGYGYTF
cdr3_nt: TGTGCCAGCAGCCCTATTGGGACAGGGGTTGGGTATGGCTACACCTTC

clone_size: .
v_call: TRBV7-9
j_call: TRBJ2-6
d_call: TRBD1
cdr3_aa: CASSLGTGSGANVLTF
cdr3_nt: TGTGCCAGCAGCCTGGGGACAGGGTCTGGGGCCAACGTCCTGACTTTC

clone_size: .
v_call: TRBV11-3
j_call: TRBJ2-5
d_call: .
cdr3_aa: CASSPGGGGSEETQYF
cdr3_nt: TGTGCCAGCAGCCCCGGGGGTGGGGGCAGTGAGGAGACCCAGTACTTC

clone_size: few
v_call: TRBV7-9
j_call: TRBJ2-1
d_call: .
cdr3_aa: CASSFPQGSNNEQFF
cdr3_nt: TGTGCCAGCAGCTTCCCACAGGGTTCAAACAATGAGCAGTTCTTC

clone_size: .
v_call: TRBV28
j_call: TRBJ1-5
d_call: .
cdr3_aa: CASSRNEFSSGPNQPQHF
cdr3_nt: TGTGCCAGCAGTCGAAACGAATTTTCATCGGGACCGAATCAGCCCCAGCATTTT

clone_size: many
v_call: TRBV5-1
j_call: TRBJ2-1
d_call: .
cdr3_aa: CASRAAGFYNEQFF
cdr3_nt: TGCGCCAGCCGGGCGGCCGGGTTTTACAATGAGCAGTTCTTC

clone_size: few
v_call: TRBV29-1
j_call: TRBJ1-4
d_call: .
cdr3_aa: CSVQGLINEKLFF
cdr3_nt: TGCAGCGTTCAAGGACTGATTAATGAAAAACTGTTTTTT

clone_size: few
v_call: TRBV7-3
j_call: TRBJ2-1
d_call: .
cdr3_aa: CASSLMAGPNEQFF
cdr3_nt: TGTGCCAGCAGCTTGATGGCGGGACCTAATGAGCAGTTCTTC

clone_size: .
v_call: TRBV11-2
j_call: TRBJ1-6
d_call: .
cdr3_aa: CASSLDGADSPLHF
cdr3_nt: TGTGCCAGCAGCTTAGACGGGGCGGATTCACCCCTCCACTTT

clone_size: .
v_call: TRBV7-2
j_call: TRBJ2-5
d_call: .
cdr3_aa: CASSRPPRQGETQYF
cdr3_nt: TGTGCCAGCAGCAGACCCCCCCGGCAGGGGGAGACCCAGTACTTC

clone_size: .
v_call: TRBV6-1
j_call: TRBJ1-2
d_call: TRBD1
cdr3_aa: CASSSPGQGYYGYTF
cdr3_nt: TGTGCCAGCAGTTCACCGGGACAGGGGTACTATGGCTACACCTTC

clone_size: few
v_call: TRBV5-1
j_call: TRBJ1-1
d_call: .
cdr3_aa: CASSLGAPNTEAFF
cdr3_nt: TGCGCCAGCAGCTTGGGTGCACCGAACACTGAAGCTTTCTTT

clone_size: few
v_call: TRBV30
j_call: TRBJ2-3
d_call: TRBD2
cdr3_aa: CAWSGTSADTQYF
cdr3_nt: TGTGCCTGGAGTGGGACTAGCGCAGATACGCAGTATTTT

clone_size: few
v_call: TRBV28
j_call: TRBJ2-7
d_call: .
cdr3_aa: CASSLNYEQYF
cdr3_nt: TGTGCCAGCAGTCTAAACTACGAGCAGTACTTC

clone_size: many
v_call: TRBV7-3
j_call: TRBJ2-2
d_call: TRBD1
cdr3_aa: CASRSFGTANTGELFF
cdr3_nt: TGTGCCAGCAGATCTTTCGGGACAGCCAACACCGGGGAGCTGTTTTTT

clone_size: .
v_call: TRBV27
j_call: TRBJ2-7
d_call: .
cdr3_aa: CASSLEPGGSEQYF
cdr3_nt: TGTGCCAGCAGTTTAGAACCAGGGGGGTCCGAGCAGTACTTC

clone_size: few
v_call: TRBV4-2
j_call: TRBJ2-3
d_call: .
cdr3_aa: CASSQDYWSSTDTQYF
cdr3_nt: TGTGCCAGCAGCCAAGATTACTGGTCTAGCACAGATACGCAGTATTTT

clone_size: few
v_call: TRBV7-2
j_call: TRBJ2-7
d_call: .
cdr3_aa: CASSLEEGTPSSYEQYF
cdr3_nt: TGTGCCAGCAGCTTAGAGGAGGGTACTCCGAGCTCCTACGAGCAGTACTTC

clone_size: few
v_call: TRBV5-1
j_call: TRBJ2-7
d_call: .
cdr3_aa: CASSLAIGTEQYF
cdr3_nt: TGCGCCAGCAGCTTGGCTATAGGCACCGAGCAGTACTTC

clone_size: .
v_call: TRBV6-5
j_call: TRBJ2-2
d_call: TRBD1
cdr3_aa: CASSFDRGHGELFF
cdr3_nt: TGTGCCAGCAGTTTCGACAGGGGGCACGGGGAGCTGTTTTTT

clone_size: few
v_call: TRBV5-1
j_call: TRBJ2-7
d_call: .
cdr3_aa: CASSLVPGQGREQYF
cdr3_nt: TGCGCCAGCAGCTTGGTTCCAGGCCAGGGGAGAGAGCAGTACTTC

clone_size: .
v_call: TRBV30
j_call: TRBJ1-5
d_call: TRBD1
cdr3_aa: CAWSYGQGNQPQHF
cdr3_nt: TGTGCCTGGAGTTATGGACAGGGGAATCAGCCCCAGCATTTT

clone_size: .
v_call: TRBV28
j_call: TRBJ2-3
d_call: TRBD2
cdr3_aa: CATVTSGSLDTQYF
cdr3_nt: TGTGCCACCGTTACTAGCGGGAGTTTGGATACGCAGTATTTT

clone_size: few
v_call: TRBV27
j_call: TRBJ2-7
d_call: TRBD2
cdr3_aa: CASRLGSGYEQYF
cdr3_nt: TGTGCCAGCAGGCTCGGTAGCGGGTACGAGCAGTACTTC

clone_size: .
v_call: TRBV5-1
j_call: TRBJ1-1
d_call: .
cdr3_aa: CASSLVQGEAFF
cdr3_nt: TGCGCCAGCAGCTTGGTACAGGGTGAAGCTTTCTTT

clone_size: many
v_call: TRBV10-3
j_call: TRBJ2-5
d_call: .
cdr3_aa: CAIRDPQGGETQYF
cdr3_nt: TGTGCCATCAGGGACCCTCAAGGAGGAGAGACCCAGTACTTC

clone_size: .
v_call: TRBV5-6
j_call: TRBJ1-3
d_call: .
cdr3_aa: CASSLSSGNTIYF
cdr3_nt: TGTGCCAGCAGCTTAAGCTCTGGAAACACCATATATTTT

clone_size: many
v_call: TRBV7-9
j_call: TRBJ2-3
d_call: .
cdr3_aa: CASSLVRGLMADTQYF
cdr3_nt: TGTGCCAGCAGCTTAGTCCGGGGACTTATGGCAGATACGCAGTATTTT

clone_size: few
v_call: TRBV27
j_call: TRBJ2-7
d_call: .
cdr3_aa: CASSPLVMGSSSYEQYF
cdr3_nt: TGTGCCAGCAGTCCCCTCGTGATGGGGTCAAGCTCCTACGAGCAGTACTTC

clone_size: many
v_call: TRBV28
j_call: TRBJ1-5
d_call: .
cdr3_aa: CASSPTDGFNQPQHF
cdr3_nt: TGTGCCAGCAGTCCCACGGACGGTTTCAATCAGCCCCAGCATTTT